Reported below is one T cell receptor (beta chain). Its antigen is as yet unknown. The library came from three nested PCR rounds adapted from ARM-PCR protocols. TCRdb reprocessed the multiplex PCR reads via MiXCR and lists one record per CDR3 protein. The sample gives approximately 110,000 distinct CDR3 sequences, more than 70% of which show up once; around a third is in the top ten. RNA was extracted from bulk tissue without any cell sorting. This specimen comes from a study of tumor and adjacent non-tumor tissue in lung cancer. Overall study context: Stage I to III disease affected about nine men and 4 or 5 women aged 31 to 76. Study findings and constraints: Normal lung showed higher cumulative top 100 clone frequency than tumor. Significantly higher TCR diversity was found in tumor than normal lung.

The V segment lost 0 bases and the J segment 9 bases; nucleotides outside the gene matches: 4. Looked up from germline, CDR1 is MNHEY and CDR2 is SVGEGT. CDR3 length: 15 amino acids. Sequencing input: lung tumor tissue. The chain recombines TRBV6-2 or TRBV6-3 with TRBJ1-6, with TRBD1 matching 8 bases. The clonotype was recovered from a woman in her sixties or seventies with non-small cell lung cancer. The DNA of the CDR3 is TGTGCCAGCAGTTACTCGACAGGGGTCCGTTCACCCCTCCACTTT. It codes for CASSYSTGVRSPLHF.